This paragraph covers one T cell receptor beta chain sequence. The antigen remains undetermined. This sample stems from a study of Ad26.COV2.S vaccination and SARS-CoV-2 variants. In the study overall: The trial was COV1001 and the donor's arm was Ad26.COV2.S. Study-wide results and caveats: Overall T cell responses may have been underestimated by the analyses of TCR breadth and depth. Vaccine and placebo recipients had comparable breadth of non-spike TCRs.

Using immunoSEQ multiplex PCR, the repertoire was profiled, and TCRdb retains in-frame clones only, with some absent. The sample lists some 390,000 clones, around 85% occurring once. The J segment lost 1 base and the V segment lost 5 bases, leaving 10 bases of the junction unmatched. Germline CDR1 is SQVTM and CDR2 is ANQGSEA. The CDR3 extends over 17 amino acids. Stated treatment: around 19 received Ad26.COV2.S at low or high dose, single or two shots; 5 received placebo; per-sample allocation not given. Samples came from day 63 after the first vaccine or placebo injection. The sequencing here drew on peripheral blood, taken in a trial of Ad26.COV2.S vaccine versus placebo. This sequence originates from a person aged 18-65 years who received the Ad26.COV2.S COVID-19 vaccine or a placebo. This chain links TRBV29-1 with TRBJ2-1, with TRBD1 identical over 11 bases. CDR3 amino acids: CSVTGTGGTRSYNEQFF. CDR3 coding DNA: TGCAGCGTTACCGGGACAGGGGGTACAAGGTCCTACAATGAGCAGTTCTTC.